The clone carrying this TCR beta chain was seen many times. What it binds is unknown. These data belong to a study of early T cells in non-severe SARS-CoV-2 infection. Overall study: Sequencing of bulk RNA from unsorted whole blood was done, without chain pairing. Study-wide results and limits: Private and CD4 specificities were missed by VDJdb matching, skewed to anti-spike CD8.

CDR1 SGHNT and CDR2 YYREEE come from the germline V gene (reference sequence). Trimming stripped 1 base from V and 9 bases from J, with 5 bases between. The CDR3 is 12 residues long. One entry per CDR3 protein, called by TCRdb with MiXCR from the 5' RACE reads. The sample has some 58,000 distinct CDR3 sequences; around 13% are singletons. This chain links TRBV5-4 with TRBJ1-6; D not resolved. Sequencing used whole blood. The clonotype originates from an adult who was a healthcare worker with PCR-confirmed SARS-CoV-2 infection or an uninfected control (not recorded which). CDR3 sequence (DNA): TGTGCCAGCAGCTTGTGGGGTTCACCCCTCCACTTT. Amino acids: CASSLWGSPLHF.